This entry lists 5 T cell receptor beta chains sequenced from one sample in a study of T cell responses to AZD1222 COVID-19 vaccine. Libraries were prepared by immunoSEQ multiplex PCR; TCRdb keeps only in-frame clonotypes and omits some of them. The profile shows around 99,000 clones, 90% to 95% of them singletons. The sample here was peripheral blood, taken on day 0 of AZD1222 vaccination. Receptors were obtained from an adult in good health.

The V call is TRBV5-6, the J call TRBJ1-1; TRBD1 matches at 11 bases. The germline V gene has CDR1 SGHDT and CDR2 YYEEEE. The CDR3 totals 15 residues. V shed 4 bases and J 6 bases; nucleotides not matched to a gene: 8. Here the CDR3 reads CASSTGDRGFSEAFF. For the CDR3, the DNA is TGTGCCAGCAGCACAGGGGACAGGGGGTTTTCTGAAGCTTTCTTT.

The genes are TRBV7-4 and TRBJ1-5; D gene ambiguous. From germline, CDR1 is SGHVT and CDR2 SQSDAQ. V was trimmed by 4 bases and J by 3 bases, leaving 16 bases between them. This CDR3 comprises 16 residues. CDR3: CASSSKGARSNQPQHF. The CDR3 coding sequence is TGTGCCAGCAGCTCCAAGGGCGCGCGCTCCAATCAGCCCCAGCATTTT. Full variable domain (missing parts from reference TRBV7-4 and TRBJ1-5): GAGVSQSPRYKVAKRGRDVALRCDSISGHVTLYWYRQTLGQGSEVLTYSQSDAQRDKSGRPSGRFSAERPERSVSTLKIQRTEQGDSAVYLCASSSKGARSNQPQHFGDGTRLSIL.

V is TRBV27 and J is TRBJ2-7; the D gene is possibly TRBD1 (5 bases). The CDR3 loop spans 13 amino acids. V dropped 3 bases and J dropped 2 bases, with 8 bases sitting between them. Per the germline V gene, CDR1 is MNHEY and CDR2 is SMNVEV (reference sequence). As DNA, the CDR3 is TGTGCCAGCAGTTTGGGGCCGGCCTACGAGCAGTACTTC. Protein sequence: CASSLGPAYEQYF.

CDR3 nucleotide sequence: TGTGCCATCAGTGAGTCAGGGAACACTGAAGCTTTCTTT. It specifies CAISESGNTEAFF. The genes are TRBV10-3 and TRBJ1-1; D is uncertain. The CDR3 runs 13 residues. With 0 bases removed from V and 1 base from J, the gap between germline ends came to 3 bases. Germline lookup yields CDR1 ENHRY and CDR2 SYGVKD.

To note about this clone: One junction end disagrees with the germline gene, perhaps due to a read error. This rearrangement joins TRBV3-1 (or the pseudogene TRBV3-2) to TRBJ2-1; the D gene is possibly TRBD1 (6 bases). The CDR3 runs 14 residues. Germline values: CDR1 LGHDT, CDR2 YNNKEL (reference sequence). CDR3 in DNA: TGTGCCAGCACCCAAACTACAGGGACCAATGAGCAGTTCTTC. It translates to CASTQTTGTNEQFF.